The sequence of this T cell receptor (beta chain) was determined in a study of CD8 T cells in ankylosing spondylitis. Overall study findings and caveats: Some motif variants had been reported before (in reactive arthritis synovial fluid and blood). The disease-linked clones had a CD8+ phenotype and low blood frequencies. Clones tied to disease were said to be significantly enriched in matched ankylosing spondylitis synovial fluid. In ankylosing spondylitis blood, a motif of seven or eight highly homologous TCR beta variants appeared characteristic.

Germline CDR1 reads LGHNA; CDR2 reads YSLEER. The length of the CDR3 is 15 residues. The V and J ends lost 1 base and 4 bases respectively, with 13 bases between them. Molecular-barcoded quantitative 5'-RACE produced these TCR beta libraries. Each CDR3 protein is one row after TCRdb ran MiXCR on the 5' RACE reads. The sample contains some 220,000 distinct CDR3 sequences, 7.3% of which appear only once. Note on this clonotype: Its antigen is not known.

The rearrangement joins TRBV4-3 to TRBJ2-5, with a weak D call TRBD2 (5 bases). The source material was blood, either unsorted or a sorted T cell fraction (not recorded which). This TCR came from a male donor with ankylosing spondylitis. CDR3 nucleotide sequence: TGCGCCAGCAGCCAAGGGACTCGCGGAGGAGAGACCCAGTACTTC. Its protein product is CASSQGTRGGETQYF.